The subject of this entry is one T cell receptor (beta chain). The germline V gene has CDR1 MNHEY and CDR2 SMNVEV (reference sequence). The V and J ends lost 3 bases and 10 bases respectively, with 9 bases between them. There are 12 residues in the CDR3. The sample belongs to a study of OX40 agonist ivuxolimab in advanced cancers. TCRdb's table, derived via immunoSEQ multiplex PCR, lists solely in-frame clones and lacks some. The sample lists tens of thousands of clones, around 79% occurring once. This rearrangement joins TRBV27 to TRBJ1-4; D gene unclear. The receptor's source is an adult with an advanced solid tumor such as melanoma, head and neck, liver or kidney cancer. The sequencing here drew on CD4+ or CD8+ T cells sorted from blood, taken in a trial of the OX40 agonist ivuxolimab. The chain's CDR3 is CASSFGSGKLFF. The DNA for the CDR3 is TGTGCCAGCAGTTTCGGGAGCGGAAAACTGTTTTTT.